These 16 T cell receptor beta chains share one sample of origin, sequenced in a study of spatial heterogeneity in lung cancer. Regarding time point: sample taken at primary tumor resection. MiXCR, run by TCRdb on the 5' RACE reads, gives a single entry per CDR3 protein. The repertoire includes 20,000 to 25,000 distinct CDR3 sequences, about 4.6% of them detected once, and about 7.7% sits in the top ten. This sample comprised PBMCs, obtained at surgery. Every receptor here comes from a male donor with early-stage non-small cell lung cancer.

This clonotype has ten or more counts. The chain links TRBV15 to TRBJ1-2; no definite D call. V was trimmed by 0 bases and J by 2 bases, leaving 7 bases between them. The CDR3 is made up of 14 amino acids. The germline gives CDR1 LNHNV, CDR2 YYDKDF (reference sequence). CDR3 DNA: TGTGCCACCAGCAGAGACGCAGCGAACTATGGCTACACCTTC. Its protein is CATSRDAANYGYTF.

This clonotype was seen ten or more times. This chain uses TRBV20-1 with TRBJ2-1; 10 bases agree with TRBD2. The CDR3 runs to 16 residues. Losses at the gene ends were 3 bases for V and 9 bases for J; bases not matched to a gene: 14. Germline CDR1 DFQATT, CDR2 SNEGSKA (reference sequence). CDR3 region: CSASTSSGGQTGEQFF. The CDR3 nucleotides read TGCAGTGCTAGTACGTCTAGCGGGGGCCAGACGGGTGAGCAGTTCTTC.

Comments on this clonotype: Possible read error: a much larger clone is one base away. This chain connects TRBV10-3 to TRBJ1-5; TRBD1 is a possible D gene (5 bases). Germline-derived CDR1 and CDR2 are ENHRY and SYGVKD. The CDR3 spans 15 residues. V lost 2 bases and J lost 5, with 13 bases in between. The CDR3 loop is CAISEAGGSDQPQHF. CDR3 nucleotides: TGTGCCATCAGTGAGGCCGGGGGAAGCGATCAGCCCCAGCATTTT.

This clonotype was counted many times. The rearrangement links TRBV4-1 to TRBJ2-7; 9 nucleotides align to TRBD2. The CDR3 runs to 15 residues. The V and J ends lost 3 bases and 3 bases, in that order; junction bases with no gene match: 6. Germline V lookup: CDR1 MGHRA, CDR2 YSYEKL. CDR3: CASSQDSGSFYEQYF. As DNA, the CDR3 is TGCGCCAGCAGCCAGGATAGCGGGAGCTTCTACGAGCAGTACTTC.

The genes are TRBV11-1 and TRBJ2-1, with 10 bases matching TRBD2. The CDR3 loop spans 14 amino acids. Germline V gene sequence: CDR1 SGHAT, CDR2 FQDESV (reference sequence). The ends lost 5 bases at V and 8 bases at J; junction bases unmatched: 6. CDR3 loop: CASSPSGGGDEQFF. The CDR3 bases are TGTGCCAGCAGCCCTAGCGGGGGCGGGGATGAGCAGTTCTTC.

This clonotype was counted at least ten times. The chain recombines TRBV6-5 with TRBJ1-2, with TRBD1 as a possible D gene (6 bases). This CDR3 is built from 14 residues. Germline V CDR1 and CDR2: MNHEY, SVGAGI. Trimming cost V 6 bases and J 2 bases, with 13 bases left between them. The CDR3 spells CASSVNRDNYGYTF. CDR3 sequence (DNA): TGTGCCAGCAGCGTCAACAGGGACAACTATGGCTACACCTTC.

This clonotype was recorded many times. The rearrangement joins TRBV5-1 to TRBJ2-1; no clear D gene. The CDR3 covers 14 residues. Germline values: CDR1 SGHRS, CDR2 YFSETQ. The V gene lost 0 bases and the J gene lost 5 bases, with 9 bases spanning the gap. For the CDR3, the DNA is TGCGCCAGCAGCTTGGTTGGACGGGACAATGAGCAGTTCTTC. Translating gives CASSLVGRDNEQFF. The full variable domain, in which reference TRBV5-1 and TRBJ2-1 provide the parts outside the CDR3, is KAGVTQTPRYLIKTRGQQVTLSCSPISGHRSVSWYQQTPGQGLQFLFEYFSETQRNKGNFPGRFSGRQFSNSRSEMNVSTLELGDSALYLCASSLVGRDNEQFFGPGTRLTVL.

This clonotype was counted ten times or more. CDR3 in amino acids: CATSRDLGLATRGDTQYF. The CDR3 coding sequence is TGTGCCACCAGCAGAGATCTGGGACTAGCGACCCGCGGGGATACGCAGTATTTT. This chain joins TRBV15 and TRBJ2-3, with 10 bases fitting TRBD2. Trimming cost V 0 bases and J 6 bases; bases outside gene matches: 12. Per germline, CDR1 LNHNV and CDR2 YYDKDF (reference sequence). The CDR3 loop spans 18 amino acids.

This clonotype was seen more than once but under ten times. The chain joins TRBV10-1 to TRBJ2-2; D is possibly TRBD2 (6 bases). The V end was cut by 4 bases, the J end by 2 bases, with 8 bases between. CDR3 length: 14 amino acids. Per the germline V gene, CDR1 is WNHNN and CDR2 is SYGVQD (reference sequence). The CDR3 DNA is TGCGCCAGCAGTGTTGGACTAAACACCGGGGAGCTGTTTTTT. It is translated as CASSVGLNTGELFF.

This clonotype was counted at least ten times. The chain joins TRBV12-3 or TRBV12-4 to TRBJ1-2; no clear D. The CDR3 runs to 13 residues. Trimming left V 8 bases short and J 2 bases short, with 12 bases between. Here the CDR3 reads CASSLGLNYGYTF. Written as DNA, the CDR3 is TGTGCCAGCTCGCTTGGCCTAAACTATGGCTACACCTTC.

This clonotype has just a few counts. The V gene is TRBV6-1, the J gene TRBJ2-7, with D perhaps TRBD1 (6 bases). The CDR3 contains 15 residues. Trimming left V 6 bases short and J 3 bases short, with 18 bases between. Germline V gene lookup returns CDR1 MNHNS and CDR2 SASEGT. The CDR3 DNA reads as TGTGCCAGCAGCCCTTCCCGGGACAACTACTACGAGCAGTACTTC. This gives the protein CASSPSRDNYYEQYF.

This clonotype was detected ten times or more. V is TRBV9 and J is TRBJ2-2, with D possibly matching TRBD1 (6 bases). V was shortened by 4 bases and J by 4 bases, with 23 bases between the two germline ends. From germline, CDR1 is SGDLS and CDR2 YYNGEE. The CDR3 covers 18 residues. The CDR3 reads CASSLTPGPDRLTGELFF. In DNA form, the CDR3 reads TGTGCCAGCAGCCTAACCCCGGGTCCCGACAGGCTCACCGGGGAGCTGTTTTTT.

As to this clonotype: A much larger clone lies a single base off, so this may be a read error. The chain is built from TRBV5-1 and TRBJ1-4; unclear D gene. The CDR3 consists of 15 residues. The V gene's germline CDR1 is SGHRS and CDR2 YFSETQ. V lost 0 bases and J lost 5, with 11 bases in between. This chain's CDR3 is CASSLGATSNEKLFF. CDR3 DNA: TGCGCCAGCAGCTTGGGCGCGACTTCCAATGAAAAACTGTTTTTT.

This clonotype was seen repeatedly, ten times or more. This chain connects TRBV5-6 to TRBJ2-7, with D unresolved. V shed 4 bases and J shed 8 bases, with 19 bases lying between them. This CDR3 contains 14 residues. In germline, CDR1 is SGHDT, CDR2 YYEEEE. CDR3 bases: TGTGCCAGCAGCCTGACACAACCGGGCGAAAAGCAGTACTTC. Translation gives CASSLTQPGEKQYF.

This clonotype has a count of ten or more. The chain joins TRBV12-3 or TRBV12-4 to TRBJ2-4; the D call may be TRBD1 or TRBD2 (5 bases each). V was trimmed by 3 bases and J by 1 base, leaving 10 bases between them. This CDR3 is built from 15 residues. This CDR3 reads CASSFEGSAKNIQYF. The CDR3 DNA reads as TGTGCCAGCAGTTTCGAGGGGTCGGCCAAAAACATTCAGTACTTC.

The sample holds one count of this clonotype. The chain joins TRBV15 to TRBJ1-4; the match to TRBD1 covers 9 bases. This CDR3 region has 14 residues. The ends lost 3 bases at V and 8 bases at J; junction bases unmatched: 4. Germline CDR1 is LNHNV and CDR2 is YYDKDF (reference sequence). CDR3 DNA: TGTGCCACCAGCAGCGGACAGGGGAGAGAAAAACTGTTTTTT. This translates into CATSSGQGREKLFF.